Shown below are 30 T cell receptor beta chains from a single sample sequenced in a study of blood T cell repertoires in COVID-19. Libraries were prepared by immunoSEQ multiplex PCR; TCRdb keeps only in-frame clonotypes and omits some of them. The repertoire consists of hundreds of thousands of clones, with 80% to 90% occurring once and the leading ten covering about 1.6%. Material: peripheral blood. The receptors originated from a woman in her forties who had recovered from COVID-19.

This clone was detected once. The genes are TRBV10-1 and TRBJ2-2; tentative D call: TRBD1 (6 bases). Germline-derived CDR1 and CDR2 are WNHNN and SYGVQD (reference sequence). This CDR3 comprises 15 residues. V was shortened by 2 bases and J by 3 bases, with 10 bases between the two germline ends. The CDR3 coding sequence is TGCGCCAGCAGTGAGGGGGGCCGGGACACCGGGGAGCTGTTTTTT. Its protein product is CASSEGGRDTGELFF.

This chain connects TRBV7-9 to TRBJ1-2, with TRBD1 identical over 7 bases. The CDR3 loop spans 18 amino acids. Germline CDR1 is SEHNR and CDR2 is FQNEAQ (reference sequence). Unmatched junction bases numbered 15, after V lost 1 base and J lost 4 bases. The CDR3 DNA follows: TGTGCCAGCAGCTTAGTATCGTTACGACAGGGAACGGGCTATGGCTACACCTTC. Its protein product is CASSLVSLRQGTGYGYTF.

This chain uses TRBV6-6 with TRBJ1-6; possibly TRBD1 for D (5 bases). Germline V lookup: CDR1 MNHNY, CDR2 SVGAGI (reference sequence). V dropped 5 bases and J dropped 8 bases, with 13 bases sitting between them. This CDR3 is 14 amino acids long. CDR3 in amino acids: CASSPRQQYSPLHF. In DNA, the CDR3 is TGTGCCAGCAGTCCGCGACAGCAGTATTCACCCCTCCACTTT.

Here the CDR3 DNA reads TGCGCCAGCACCGGGGGGTGGGCGGCGGATGAGCAGTTCTTC. Protein sequence: CASTGGWAADEQFF. This rearrangement joins TRBV5-1 to TRBJ2-1, with 7 bases matching TRBD2. Germline values: CDR1 SGHRS, CDR2 YFSETQ. The CDR3 loop spans 14 amino acids. V lost 6 bases and J lost 8; bases outside the gene matches: 11.

This clone has more than one count but fewer than ten. The rearrangement uses TRBV10-1 and TRBJ2-2; 8 bases match TRBD1. CDR1 and CDR2 from the germline V gene are WNHNN and SYGVQD (reference sequence). J was trimmed by 1 base and V by 9 bases; bases with no gene match: 1. CDR3 length: 13 amino acids. The CDR3 DNA follows: TGCGCCAGTGGGACAGGGAACACCGGGGAGCTGTTTTTT. Its protein is CASGTGNTGELFF.

The chain uses TRBV20-1 and TRBJ2-1, with 9 bases matching TRBD2. The CDR3 runs to 14 residues. Germline CDR1 DFQATT, CDR2 SNEGSKA (reference sequence). The V gene end was trimmed by 3 bases and the J gene end by 10 bases; junction bases not matched to a gene: 10. CDR3 bases: TGCAGTGCTAGTAGCGGGGGCCTAGGTCTGGAGCAGTTCTTC. It is translated as CSASSGGLGLEQFF.

This clone was recorded only once. The chain combines TRBV7-3 with TRBJ2-3; 11 bases match TRBD2. V was pared by 3 bases and J by 2 bases, with 4 bases of the junction left unmatched. The CDR3 is made up of 16 amino acids. CDR1 SGHTA and CDR2 FQGTGA come from the germline V gene. The CDR3 spells CASSFSTSGDTDTQYF. CDR3 DNA: TGTGCCAGCAGCTTTTCGACTAGCGGGGACACAGATACGCAGTATTTT.

This clone appeared a single time. The V call is TRBV28, the J call TRBJ2-7; D is uncertain. V was trimmed by 3 bases and J by 1 base, leaving 13 bases between them. Germline loops: CDR1 MDHEN, CDR2 SYDVKM. This CDR3 is built from 15 residues. Written as DNA, the CDR3 is TGTGCCAGCAGTTTTTTGGGTGGCGGTTCCTACGAGCAGTACTTC. Residues: CASSFLGGGSYEQYF. Variable domain in full (rest from reference TRBV28 and TRBJ2-7): DVKVTQSSRYLVKRTGEKVFLECVQDMDHENMFWYRQDPGLGLRLIYFSYDVKMKEKGDIPEGYSVSREKKERFSLILESASTNQTSMYLCASSFLGGGSYEQYFGPGTRLTVT.

This chain uses TRBV7-3 with TRBJ2-1; 15 positions match TRBD2. This CDR3 has 15 residues. Germline V gives CDR1 SGHTA, CDR2 FQGTGA. V lost 4 bases, J lost 8 bases, and 3 bases stayed unmatched. The CDR3 spells CASSWTSGGAYEQFF. CDR3 in DNA: TGTGCCAGCAGCTGGACTAGCGGGGGGGCGTATGAGCAGTTCTTC. The variable domain in full, completed from reference TRBV7-3 and TRBJ2-1, reads GAGVSQTPSNKVTEKGKYVELRCDPISGHTALYWYRQSLGQGPEFLIYFQGTGAADDSGLPNDRFFAVRPEGSVSTLKIQRTERGDSAVYLCASSWTSGGAYEQFFGPGTRLTVL.

The chain uses TRBV7-2 and TRBJ2-4; the D gene is possibly TRBD2 (7 bases). Trimming removed 5 bases from V and 11 bases from J, with 19 bases in between. The CDR3 totals 14 residues. Germline loops: CDR1 SGHTA, CDR2 FQGNSA. The CDR3 reads CASSRGASGMVQYF. The CDR3 DNA is TGTGCCAGCAGCCGGGGGGCTAGCGGAATGGTTCAGTACTTC.

The chain uses TRBV5-6 and TRBJ2-7, with 7 bases identical to TRBD1. Germline V gene data show CDR1 as SGHDT and CDR2 as YYEEEE. V was clipped by 2 bases and J by 4 bases; unmatched bases: 12. The CDR3 extends over 16 amino acids. The CDR3 protein is CASSFGLRTGDYEQYF. DNA for the CDR3: TGTGCCAGCAGCTTTGGGCTGAGGACAGGAGATTACGAGCAGTACTTC.

V and J are TRBV9 and TRBJ1-3, with D perhaps TRBD1 (6 bases). Germline V gives CDR1 SGDLS, CDR2 YYNGEE. This CDR3 region has 14 residues. The germline V and J ends were trimmed by 6 bases and 1 base, with 11 bases remaining between them. CDR3 loop: CASNPGTSGNTIYF. CDR3 DNA sequence: TGTGCCAGCAACCCCGGGACATCTGGAAACACCATATATTTT.

This chain uses TRBV27 with TRBJ1-3; D not resolved. The germline CDR1 and CDR2 sequences are MNHEY and SMNVEV (reference sequence). This CDR3 is built from 13 residues. Trimming cost V 3 bases and J 0 bases, with 3 bases left between them. CDR3 nucleotides: TGTGCCAGCAGTTTTATCTCTGGAAACACCATATATTTT. Its protein product is CASSFISGNTIYF.

The J gene is TRBJ1-1, the V gene TRBV7-8; D is possibly TRBD1 (6 bases). Trimming took 3 bases from V and 5 from J, leaving 16 bases between them. The CDR3 contains 15 residues. Germline CDR1 reads SGHVS; CDR2 reads FQNEAQ. This chain's CDR3 is CASSLSTGRRTEAFF. CDR3 bases: TGTGCCAGCAGCTTGTCTACAGGGCGTCGGACTGAAGCTTTCTTT.

The chain links TRBV5-1 to TRBJ1-2; D is undetermined. The V end lost 5 bases, the J end lost 7 bases, and 18 bases lay between the germline ends. This CDR3 spans 14 amino acids. Looked up from germline, CDR1 is SGHRS and CDR2 is YFSETQ. In DNA, the CDR3 is TGCGCCAGCAGGACGGAGGTCCAGGTCTTTGGCTACACCTTC. As protein: CASRTEVQVFGYTF.

The chain's CDR3 is CASSLSHSGANVLTF. The CDR3 DNA is TGTGCCAGCAGTTTGTCCCACTCTGGGGCCAACGTCCTGACTTTC. The rearrangement links TRBV5-8 to TRBJ2-6; D remains ambiguous. Germline CDR1 SGHTS, CDR2 YDEGEE. The germline V and J ends were trimmed by 5 bases and 0 bases, with 9 bases remaining between them. This CDR3 is 15 amino acids long. Together with reference TRBV5-8 and TRBJ2-6, the CDR3 gives the full variable domain: EAGVTQSPTHLIKTRGQQATLRCSPISGHTSVYWYQQALGLGLQFLLWYDEGEERNRGNFPPRFSGRQFPNYSSELNVNALELEDSALYLCASSLSHSGANVLTFGAGSRLTVL.

J is TRBJ1-5 and V is TRBV10-2; unclear D gene. Germline CDR1 reads WSHSY; CDR2 reads SAAADI. The CDR3 runs to 14 residues. Trimming took off 4 bases at V and 6 bases at J, with 13 bases between the two ends. CDR3 DNA sequence: TGCGCCAGCAGTGCTACTAAAGGGAGTCAGCCCCAGCATTTT. Translation: CASSATKGSQPQHF.

This clone was recorded once. V and J are TRBV6-5 and TRBJ1-1, with 7 bases aligning to TRBD1. Germline assignment: CDR1 MNHEY and CDR2 SVGAGI. The CDR3 extends over 16 amino acids. With 0 bases clipped from V and 2 bases from J, the junction kept 6 bases outside the gene matches. This chain's CDR3 is CASSYSLGQFNTEAFF. The DNA of the CDR3 is TGTGCCAGCAGTTACTCCCTGGGACAGTTCAACACTGAAGCTTTCTTT.

The chain's CDR3 is CASSSWTGPEQETQYF. The DNA of the CDR3 is TGTGCCAGCAGCTCGTGGACAGGGCCGGAGCAAGAGACCCAGTACTTC. The J gene is TRBJ2-5, the V gene TRBV7-9, with 8 bases fitting TRBD1. V lost 4 bases and J lost 2; bases outside the gene matches: 9. The CDR3 totals 16 residues. Per germline, CDR1 SEHNR and CDR2 FQNEAQ (reference sequence). Drawing the rest from reference TRBV7-9 and TRBJ2-5, the complete variable domain is DTGVSQNPRHKITKRGQNVTFRCDPISEHNRLYWYRQTLGQGPEFLTYFQNEAQLEKSRLLSDRFSAERPKGSFSTLEIQRTEQGDSAMYLCASSSWTGPEQETQYFGPGTRLLVL.

This clone was picked up a small number of times. The rearrangement joins TRBV4-1 to TRBJ1-2; D perhaps matches TRBD1 (6 bases). The V end lost 1 base, the J end lost 8 bases, and 20 bases lay between the germline ends. Germline V gene lookup returns CDR1 MGHRA and CDR2 YSYEKL. CDR3 size: 16 residues. The DNA for the CDR3 is TGCGCCAGCAGCCAAGTCGGGACGGGAGGGACATTCGGCTACACCTTC. Translated, it gives CASSQVGTGGTFGYTF.

The chain recombines TRBV9 with TRBJ2-7; 8 bases fit TRBD1. The V and J ends lost 1 base and 0 bases, in that order; junction bases with no gene match: 6. CDR1 and CDR2 from the germline V gene are SGDLS and YYNGEE. The CDR3 consists of 16 residues. The CDR3 loop is CASSVYGTGSSYEQYF. CDR3 sequence (DNA): TGTGCCAGCAGCGTATATGGGACAGGAAGCTCCTACGAGCAGTACTTC.

The DNA for the CDR3 is TGTGCCAGCAGTGATGGCCTAGAGGCCGGGCAAGAGACCCAGTACTTC. Its translation is CASSDGLEAGQETQYF. This chain joins TRBV2 and TRBJ2-5; D gene ambiguous. The CDR3 covers 16 residues. V gave up 3 bases and J gave up 2 bases, with 16 bases separating them. Germline CDR1 is SNHLY and CDR2 is FYNNEI.

The chain joins TRBV9 to TRBJ1-3; D is ambiguous. The CDR3 spans 14 residues. The germline V and J ends were trimmed by 0 bases and 2 bases, with 6 bases remaining between them. From germline, CDR1 is SGDLS and CDR2 YYNGEE. In DNA form, the CDR3 reads TGTGCCAGCAGCGTAGAAGCAACTGGAAACACCATATATTTT. Its protein product is CASSVEATGNTIYF. The whole variable domain, remainder taken from reference TRBV9 and TRBJ1-3, is DSGVTQTPKHLITATGQRVTLRCSPRSGDLSVYWYQQSLDQGLQFLIQYYNGEERAKGNILERFSAQQFPDLHSELNLSSLELGDSALYFCASSVEATGNTIYFGEGSWLTVV.

This sequence joins TRBV27 and TRBJ2-5; D possibly corresponds to TRBD1 (6 bases). Germline V CDR1 and CDR2: MNHEY, SMNVEV (reference sequence). The CDR3 covers 14 residues. The V gene lost 6 bases and the J gene lost 2 bases, with 13 bases spanning the gap. The chain's CDR3 is CASRQGRGQETQYF. The CDR3 DNA follows: TGTGCCAGCAGGCAGGGGCGCGGACAAGAGACCCAGTACTTC.

V and J are TRBV10-1 and TRBJ2-7, with 9 positions matching TRBD1. Germline assignment: CDR1 WNHNN and CDR2 SYGVQD (reference sequence). The CDR3 is 13 residues long. With 4 bases clipped from V and 3 bases from J, the junction kept 1 base outside the gene matches. The CDR3 DNA reads as TGCGCCAGCAGTGGGACAGGGGACTACGAGCAGTACTTC. It codes for CASSGTGDYEQYF.

The V call is TRBV29-1, the J call TRBJ1-2; 8 bases fit TRBD1. The J segment lost 4 bases and the V segment lost 4 bases, leaving 5 bases of the junction unmatched. CDR3 length: 13 residues. CDR1 and CDR2 from the germline V gene are SQVTM and ANQGSEA. The DNA for the CDR3 is TGCAGCGTTGGACAGGGGCTATCCTATGGCTACACCTTC. The encoded protein is CSVGQGLSYGYTF.

V and J are TRBV15 and TRBJ1-5, with D possibly matching TRBD1 (5 bases). This CDR3 has 16 residues. Trimming took 5 bases from V and 7 from J, leaving 21 bases between them. The germline V gene has CDR1 LNHNV and CDR2 YYDKDF (reference sequence). CDR3 sequence reads: CATSPRTSKPGQPQHF. The CDR3, as DNA: TGTGCCACCAGCCCGCGGACATCGAAGCCAGGGCAGCCCCAGCATTTT.

The chain couples TRBV6-5 to TRBJ1-2; 7 bases match TRBD1. This CDR3 spans 15 amino acids. CDR1 MNHEY and CDR2 SVGAGI come from the germline V gene. J lost 0 bases, V lost 2 bases, and 3 bases had no gene match. This CDR3 reads CASSYGGQANYGYTF. The CDR3, as DNA: TGTGCCAGCAGTTACGGTGGACAGGCTAACTATGGCTACACCTTC.

There are a few counts of this clone. This chain links TRBV6-1 with TRBJ1-5, with 8 nucleotides matching TRBD1. With V trimmed by 3 bases and J by 2 bases, 3 bases remained unmatched. Germline-derived CDR1 and CDR2 are MNHNS and SASEGT. The CDR3 is 15 amino acids. The CDR3 sequence is CASSDRGHGNQPQHF. The CDR3 nucleotides are TGTGCCAGCAGTGACAGGGGGCATGGCAATCAGCCCCAGCATTTT.

The chain joins TRBV3-1 (or the pseudogene TRBV3-2) to TRBJ1-2; the D is unclear. The germline V and J ends were trimmed by 4 bases and 3 bases, with 6 bases remaining between them. This CDR3 has 12 amino acids. Germline V CDR1 and CDR2: LGHDT, YNNKEL (reference sequence). CDR3 residues: CASSPGDYGYTF. In DNA, the CDR3 is TGTGCCAGCAGCCCGGGTGACTATGGCTACACCTTC.